These 17 T cell receptor beta chains were all obtained from the same sample, sequenced in a study of T cells in Graves' hyperthyroidism and ophthalmopathy. It was RNA transcripts that yielded the amplified TCR beta CDR3 regions. The HTBI primer set drove a first-round RT-PCR of the TCR CDR3. TCRdb reanalysed the multiplex PCR reads using MiXCR and keeps one entry per CDR3 protein. Of 550,000 to 700,000 distinct CDR3 sequences listed, 35% to 55% are singletons. The sample was peripheral blood or thyroid tissue (not recorded which). Receptors originate from an adult woman with Graves' disease, either hyperthyroidism or ophthalmopathy (not recorded which).

The chain couples TRBV2 to TRBJ2-1; D call uncertain. Germline V gene data show CDR1 as SNHLY and CDR2 as FYNNEI. With 3 bases removed from V and 4 bases from J, the gap between germline ends came to 4 bases. CDR3 size: 12 residues. The CDR3 nucleotides read TGTGCCAGCAGTGAGCAGTACAATGAGCAGTTCTTC. Its protein product is CASSEQYNEQFF.

The sample holds many counts of this clonotype. V and J are TRBV29-1 and TRBJ2-7; D is unclear. V was pared by 4 bases and J by 1 base, with 17 bases between. The CDR3 has 15 amino acids. Germline-derived CDR1 and CDR2 are SQVTM and ANQGSEA. CDR3 in amino acids: CSVGDLGAPSYEQYF. The CDR3 DNA reads as TGCAGCGTTGGGGATCTTGGCGCCCCATCCTACGAGCAGTACTTC.

The sample holds a few counts of this clonotype. This sequence joins TRBV29-1 and TRBJ1-2; 7 bases match TRBD1. CDR1 is SQVTM and CDR2 is ANQGSEA in the germline V gene. V was pared by 6 bases and J by 3 bases, with 10 bases of the junction left unmatched. This CDR3 has 14 amino acids. The CDR3 region has the DNA TGCAGCGTGGGACAGCCCGCTCTATACTATGGCTACACCTTC. It yields the protein CSVGQPALYYGYTF.

Regarding this clonotype: A much larger clonotype is one base distant, so this may be a read error. V and J are TRBV12-3 or TRBV12-4 and TRBJ2-5; 9 positions match TRBD2. The CDR3 sequence is 16 residues long. The CDR3 here is CASTLGGSGSEETKYF. CDR3 bases: TGTGCCAGCACCCTGGGAGGTAGCGGGAGTGAGGAGACCAAGTACTTC.

This sequence joins TRBV19 and TRBJ1-5; D gene ambiguous. The germline V and J ends were trimmed by 5 bases and 13 bases, with 15 bases remaining between them. The CDR3 sequence is 12 residues long. Germline V CDR1 and CDR2: LNHDA, SQIVND (reference sequence). The CDR3 here is CASSLPRPYQHF. The CDR3 DNA follows: TGTGCCAGTAGTCTGCCCCGCCCGTATCAGCATTTT.

Remarks on this clonotype: A clone one base away is much larger, so this may be a read error. The genes are TRBV20-1 and TRBJ1-5; D is ambiguous. Germline V gives CDR1 DFQATT, CDR2 SNEGSKA (reference sequence). The CDR3 runs to 12 residues. CDR3 sequence reads: CSVREGGQPRHF. CDR3 sequence (DNA): TGCAGTGTTAGGGAGGGAGGCCAGCCCCGGCATTTT.

The J gene is TRBJ2-7, the V gene TRBV28; D might be TRBD2 (5 bases). Trimming removed 4 bases from V and 2 bases from J, with 15 bases in between. The germline V gene has CDR1 MDHEN and CDR2 SYDVKM. There are 15 residues in the CDR3. CDR3 sequence reads: CASSSSSRRTYEQYF. The CDR3 bases are TGTGCCAGCAGTTCCTCGTCCAGGAGGACCTACGAGCAGTACTTC.

This clonotype was found once. One end of the junction varies from germline; a read error may be responsible. The CDR3 DNA follows: TGTGCCAGCAGCCAATTGACAGCGAACACTGAAGCTTTCTTT. Its protein is CASSQLTANTEAFF. The V call is TRBV5-1, the J call TRBJ1-1; a weak D match, TRBD1 (5 bases). This CDR3 contains 14 residues. Germline-derived CDR1 and CDR2 are SGHRS and YFSETQ.

The chain joins TRBV2 to TRBJ1-2; D is uncertain. Per germline, CDR1 SNHLY and CDR2 FYNNEI. The germline V and J ends were trimmed by 10 bases and 2 bases, with 14 bases remaining between them. The CDR3 runs 13 residues. The chain's CDR3 is CATLEGRNYGYTF. For the CDR3, the DNA is TGTGCCACACTTGAAGGGCGGAACTATGGCTACACCTTC.

Comments on this clonotype: At one end, the junction sequence differs from germline, possibly due to a read error. This rearrangement joins TRBV24-1 to TRBJ2-2; 9 bases line up with TRBD1. The CDR3 totals 15 residues. Germline V gene sequence: CDR1 KGHDR, CDR2 SFDVKD. CDR3 DNA sequence: TGTGCCACCAGTGATCCAGGACAGGGGACCGGGGAGCTGTCTTGG. Translated: CATSDPGQGTGELSW.

In nucleotides, the CDR3 is TGTGCCAGCAGCCGTAATACAGGTCCCGACGAGCAGTACTTC. Translating it yields CASSRNTGPDEQYF. The chain carries TRBV7-2 and TRBJ2-7; D possibly corresponds to TRBD1 (5 bases). Germline CDR1 reads SGHTA; CDR2 reads FQGNSA. Trimming shortened V by 5 bases and J by 5 bases, and 16 bases separated the two germline ends. The CDR3 length is 14 residues.

The V call is TRBV28, the J call TRBJ2-7, with 8 bases fitting TRBD1. The CDR3 extends over 13 amino acids. CDR1 is MDHEN and CDR2 is SYDVKM in the germline V gene. The trim removed 6 bases at V and 3 bases at J, leaving 4 bases unmatched. This CDR3 reads CASSRTGRYEQYF. The CDR3 region has the DNA TGTGCCAGCAGCCGGACAGGGCGCTACGAGCAGTACTTC. Combining the CDR3 with reference TRBV28 and TRBJ2-7 gives the whole variable domain DVKVTQSSRYLVKRTGEKVFLECVQDMDHENMFWYRQDPGLGLRLIYFSYDVKMKEKGDIPEGYSVSREKKERFSLILESASTNQTSMYLCASSRTGRYEQYFGPGTRLTVT.

This clonotype was seen just once. This chain uses TRBV25-1 with TRBJ2-7; 8 positions match TRBD2. CDR1 and CDR2 (germline): MGHDK, SYGVNS. V lost 4 bases to trimming and J lost 3 bases; unmatched junction nucleotides: 11. This CDR3 comprises 16 residues. CDR3: CASSGVGLRGDYEQYF. CDR3 bases: TGTGCCAGCAGTGGGGTGGGGTTGCGGGGGGACTACGAGCAGTACTTC.

This clonotype appeared a few times. Possible read error: a much larger clone is one base away. The V gene is TRBV7-8, the J gene TRBJ1-4; the D gene is possibly TRBD1 (5 bases). With 4 bases removed from V and 5 bases from J, the gap between germline ends came to 14 bases. Germline V gene lookup returns CDR1 SGHVS and CDR2 FQNEAQ. The CDR3 covers 15 residues. CDR3 protein: CASSSQGSYNEKLFF. For the CDR3, the DNA is TGTGCCAGCAGCTCCCAGGGCTCCTACAATGAAAAACTGTTTTTT.

In its sample, this clonotype was seen many times. J is TRBJ2-5 and V is TRBV20-1, with D possibly matching TRBD1 (6 bases). Trimming took 5 bases from V and 5 from J, leaving 12 bases between them. CDR3 length equals 12 residues. Germline values: CDR1 DFQATT, CDR2 SNEGSKA (reference sequence). The CDR3 DNA reads TGCAGTGCTTACAGGGTCAAGGAGACCCAGTACTTC. This encodes CSAYRVKETQYF.

This clonotype was observed many times. This chain uses TRBV2 with TRBJ2-2; TRBD1 agrees at 7 bases. CDR1 is SNHLY, CDR2 FYNNEI, per germline. The CDR3 runs to 15 residues. The V gene end was trimmed by 5 bases and the J gene end by 1 base; junction bases not matched to a gene: 4. CDR3 bases: TGTGCCAGCAGTTTTAGACAGGGGAACACCGGGGAGCTGTTTTTT. Its translation is CASSFRQGNTGELFF.

This clonotype showed up just a few times. The chain carries TRBV28 and TRBJ1-2; D may be TRBD1 (5 bases). The CDR3 runs 12 residues. Germline values: CDR1 MDHEN, CDR2 SYDVKM. V lost 6 bases and J 8 bases, leaving 13 bases between the germline ends. The CDR3, as DNA: TGTGCCAGCAGGGAGGGGATTGAAGGCTACACCTTC. This translates into CASREGIEGYTF.